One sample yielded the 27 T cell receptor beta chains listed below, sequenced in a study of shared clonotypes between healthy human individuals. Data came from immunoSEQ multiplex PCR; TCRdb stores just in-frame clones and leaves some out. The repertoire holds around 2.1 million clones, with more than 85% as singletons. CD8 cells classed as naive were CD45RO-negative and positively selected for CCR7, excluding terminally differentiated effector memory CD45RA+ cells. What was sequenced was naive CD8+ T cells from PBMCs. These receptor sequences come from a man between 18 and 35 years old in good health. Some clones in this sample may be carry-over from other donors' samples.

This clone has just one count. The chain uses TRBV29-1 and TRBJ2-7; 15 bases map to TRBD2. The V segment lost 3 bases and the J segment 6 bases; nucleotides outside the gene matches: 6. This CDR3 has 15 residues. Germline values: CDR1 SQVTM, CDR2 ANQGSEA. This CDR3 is CSVEGLAGGFREQYF. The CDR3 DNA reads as TGCAGCGTTGAGGGACTAGCGGGAGGCTTTCGCGAGCAGTACTTC.

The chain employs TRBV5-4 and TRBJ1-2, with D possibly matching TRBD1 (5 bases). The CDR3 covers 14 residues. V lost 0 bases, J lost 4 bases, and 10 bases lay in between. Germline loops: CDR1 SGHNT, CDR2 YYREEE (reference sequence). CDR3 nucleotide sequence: TGTGCCAGCAGCTTGGGAGGGGAAGGCTATGGCTACACCTTC. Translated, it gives CASSLGGEGYGYTF.

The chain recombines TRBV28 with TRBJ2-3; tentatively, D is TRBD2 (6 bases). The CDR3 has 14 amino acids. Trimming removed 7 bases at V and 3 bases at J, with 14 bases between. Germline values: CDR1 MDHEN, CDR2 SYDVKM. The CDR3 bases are TGTGCCAGCATAGGAGGGTATGGTACAGATACGCAGTATTTT. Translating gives CASIGGYGTDTQYF.

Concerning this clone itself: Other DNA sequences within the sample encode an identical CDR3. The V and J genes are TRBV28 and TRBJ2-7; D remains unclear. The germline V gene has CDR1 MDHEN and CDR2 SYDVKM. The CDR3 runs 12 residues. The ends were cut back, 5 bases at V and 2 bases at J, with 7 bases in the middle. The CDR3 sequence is CASSPRAYEQYF. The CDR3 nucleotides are TGTGCCAGCAGTCCCCGGGCCTACGAGCAGTACTTC.

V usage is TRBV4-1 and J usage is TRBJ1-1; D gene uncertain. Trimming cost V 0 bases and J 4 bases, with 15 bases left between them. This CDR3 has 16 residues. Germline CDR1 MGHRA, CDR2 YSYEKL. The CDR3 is CASSQDTVIPITEAFF. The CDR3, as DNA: TGCGCCAGCAGCCAAGATACGGTGATCCCGATCACTGAAGCTTTCTTT.

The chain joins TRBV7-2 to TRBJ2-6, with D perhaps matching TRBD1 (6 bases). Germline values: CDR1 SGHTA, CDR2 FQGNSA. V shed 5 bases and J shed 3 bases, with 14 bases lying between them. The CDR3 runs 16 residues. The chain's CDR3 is CASSPRQGFGANVLTF. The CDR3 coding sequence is TGTGCCAGCAGCCCGCGCCAGGGGTTTGGGGCCAACGTCCTGACTTTC.

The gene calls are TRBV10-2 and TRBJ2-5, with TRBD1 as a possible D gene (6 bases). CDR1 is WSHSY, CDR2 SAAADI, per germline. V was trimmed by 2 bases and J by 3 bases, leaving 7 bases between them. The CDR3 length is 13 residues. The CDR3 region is CASSENREETQYF. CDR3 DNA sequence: TGCGCCAGCAGTGAGAACAGGGAAGAGACCCAGTACTTC.

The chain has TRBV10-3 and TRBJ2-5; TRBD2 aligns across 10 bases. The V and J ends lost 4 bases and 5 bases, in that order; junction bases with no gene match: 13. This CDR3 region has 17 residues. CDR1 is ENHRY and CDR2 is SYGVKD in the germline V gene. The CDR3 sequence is CAISAGLAGAIKETQYF. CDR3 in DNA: TGTGCCATCAGTGCAGGGCTAGCGGGAGCAATTAAGGAGACCCAGTACTTC.

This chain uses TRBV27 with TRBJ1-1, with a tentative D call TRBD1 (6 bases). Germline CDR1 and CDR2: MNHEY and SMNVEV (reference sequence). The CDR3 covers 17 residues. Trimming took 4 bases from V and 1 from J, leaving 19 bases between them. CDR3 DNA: TGTGCCAGCAGTTCTCCCTCCAGGGGCGGCAAGAACACTGAAGCTTTCTTT. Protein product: CASSSPSRGGKNTEAFF.

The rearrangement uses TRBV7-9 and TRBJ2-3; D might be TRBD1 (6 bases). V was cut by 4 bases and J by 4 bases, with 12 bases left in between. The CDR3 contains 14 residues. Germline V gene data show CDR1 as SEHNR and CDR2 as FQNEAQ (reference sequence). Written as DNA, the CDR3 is TGTGCCAGCAGCTCTTGGGGGCCCCCAGATACGCAGTATTTT. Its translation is CASSSWGPPDTQYF.

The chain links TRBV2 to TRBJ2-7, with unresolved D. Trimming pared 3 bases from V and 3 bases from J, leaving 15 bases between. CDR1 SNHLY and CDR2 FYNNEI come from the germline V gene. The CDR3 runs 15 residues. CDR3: CASSDSPNGNYEQYF. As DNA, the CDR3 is TGTGCCAGCAGTGATTCCCCTAATGGGAACTACGAGCAGTACTTC.

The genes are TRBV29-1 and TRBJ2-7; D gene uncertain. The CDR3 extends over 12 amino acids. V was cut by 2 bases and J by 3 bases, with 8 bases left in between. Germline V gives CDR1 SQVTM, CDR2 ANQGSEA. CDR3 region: CSVEMPNYEQYF. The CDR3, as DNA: TGCAGCGTTGAAATGCCCAACTACGAGCAGTACTTC.

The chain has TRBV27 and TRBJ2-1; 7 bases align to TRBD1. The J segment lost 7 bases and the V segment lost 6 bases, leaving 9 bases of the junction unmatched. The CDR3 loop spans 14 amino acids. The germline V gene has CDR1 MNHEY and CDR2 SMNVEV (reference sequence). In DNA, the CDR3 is TGTGCCAGCAGGACGACAGGGCTGGGGAATGAGCAGTTCTTC. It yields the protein CASRTTGLGNEQFF.

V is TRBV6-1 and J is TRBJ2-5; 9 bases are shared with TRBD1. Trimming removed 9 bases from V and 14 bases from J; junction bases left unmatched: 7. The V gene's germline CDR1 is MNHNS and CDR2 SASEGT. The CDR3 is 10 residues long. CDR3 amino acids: CASTGGTVYF. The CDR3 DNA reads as TGTGCCAGTACAGGGGGCACGGTATACTTC.

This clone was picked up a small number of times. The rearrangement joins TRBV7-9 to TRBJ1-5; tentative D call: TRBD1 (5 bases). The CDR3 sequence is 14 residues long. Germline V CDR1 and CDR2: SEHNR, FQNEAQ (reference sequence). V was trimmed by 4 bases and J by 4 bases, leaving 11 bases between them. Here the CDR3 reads CASSYGTVNQPQHF. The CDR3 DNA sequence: TGTGCCAGCAGCTACGGGACGGTAAATCAGCCCCAGCATTTT.

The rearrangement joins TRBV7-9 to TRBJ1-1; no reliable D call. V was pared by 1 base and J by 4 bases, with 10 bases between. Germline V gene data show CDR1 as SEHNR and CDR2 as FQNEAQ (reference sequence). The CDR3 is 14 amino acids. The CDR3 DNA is TGTGCCAGCAGCTTAGAACCCGGCGGCACTGAAGCTTTCTTT. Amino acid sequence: CASSLEPGGTEAFF. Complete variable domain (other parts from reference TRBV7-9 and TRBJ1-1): DTGVSQNPRHKITKRGQNVTFRCDPISEHNRLYWYRQTLGQGPEFLTYFQNEAQLEKSRLLSDRFSAERPKGSFSTLEIQRTEQGDSAMYLCASSLEPGGTEAFFGQGTRLTVV.

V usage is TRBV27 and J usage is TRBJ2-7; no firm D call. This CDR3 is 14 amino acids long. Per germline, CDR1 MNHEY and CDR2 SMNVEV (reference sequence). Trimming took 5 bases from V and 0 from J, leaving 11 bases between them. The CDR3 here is CASSHGVPSYEQYF. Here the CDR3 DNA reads TGTGCCAGCAGTCACGGAGTGCCCTCCTACGAGCAGTACTTC.

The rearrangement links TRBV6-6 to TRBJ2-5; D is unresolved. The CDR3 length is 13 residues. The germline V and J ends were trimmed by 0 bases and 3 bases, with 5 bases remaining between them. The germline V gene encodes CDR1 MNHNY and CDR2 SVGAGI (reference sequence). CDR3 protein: CASSYSNEETQYF. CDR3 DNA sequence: TGTGCCAGCAGTTACTCGAACGAAGAGACCCAGTACTTC.

The CDR3 protein is CASSAPTSGNNEQYF. The CDR3 DNA follows: TGTGCCAGCAGTGCCCCCACTAGCGGGAACAACGAGCAGTACTTC. The V call is TRBV6-1, the J call TRBJ2-7; 10 bases are a match to TRBD2. The V and J ends lost 4 bases and 5 bases, in that order; junction bases with no gene match: 8. Germline-derived CDR1 and CDR2 are MNHNS and SASEGT. This CDR3 comprises 15 residues.

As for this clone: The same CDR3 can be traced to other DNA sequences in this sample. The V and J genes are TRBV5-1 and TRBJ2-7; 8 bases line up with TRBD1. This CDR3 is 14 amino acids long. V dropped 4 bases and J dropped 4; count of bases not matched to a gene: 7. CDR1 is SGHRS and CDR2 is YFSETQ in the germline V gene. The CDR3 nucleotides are TGCGCCAGCAGCCCCGGGACAGGAAGTTACGAGCAGTACTTC. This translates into CASSPGTGSYEQYF.

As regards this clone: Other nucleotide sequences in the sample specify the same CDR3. This chain's CDR3 is CASSLTGRTEAFF. The CDR3 DNA reads as TGTGCCAGCAGCTTAACCGGTAGGACTGAAGCTTTCTTT. The V gene is TRBV7-3, the J gene TRBJ1-1, with D unresolved. The CDR3 loop spans 13 amino acids. Per the germline V gene, CDR1 is SGHTA and CDR2 is FQGTGA. The ends were cut back, 0 bases at V and 5 bases at J, with 7 bases in the middle.

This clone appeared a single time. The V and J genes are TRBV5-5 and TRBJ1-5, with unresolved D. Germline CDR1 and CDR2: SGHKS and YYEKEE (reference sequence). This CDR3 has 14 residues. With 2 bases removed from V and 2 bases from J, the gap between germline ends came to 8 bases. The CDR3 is CASSLWGGNQPQHF. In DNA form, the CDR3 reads TGTGCCAGCAGCTTATGGGGAGGCAATCAGCCCCAGCATTTT.

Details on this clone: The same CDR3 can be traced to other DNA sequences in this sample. For the CDR3, the DNA is TGTGCCAGCAGTACCGGGGAGCTGTTTTTT. It translates to CASSTGELFF. J is TRBJ2-2 and V is TRBV7-9; D gene unclear. The CDR3 totals 10 residues. V lost 6 bases to trimming and J lost 5 bases, with 1 base between them. Germline loops: CDR1 SEHNR, CDR2 FQNEAQ (reference sequence).

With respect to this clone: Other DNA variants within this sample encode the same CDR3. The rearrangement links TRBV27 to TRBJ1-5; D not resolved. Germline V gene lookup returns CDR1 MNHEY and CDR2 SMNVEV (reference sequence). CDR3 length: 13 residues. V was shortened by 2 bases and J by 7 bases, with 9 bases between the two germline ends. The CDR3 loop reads CASSLGVRQPQHF. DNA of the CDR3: TGTGCCAGCAGTTTAGGGGTCCGGCAGCCCCAGCATTTT.

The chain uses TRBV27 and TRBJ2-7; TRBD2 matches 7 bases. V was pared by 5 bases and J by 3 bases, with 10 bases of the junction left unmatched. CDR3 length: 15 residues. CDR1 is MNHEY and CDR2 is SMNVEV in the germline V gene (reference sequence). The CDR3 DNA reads TGTGCCAGCAGTAAGACCGGGACTACCTACTACGAGCAGTACTTC. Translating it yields CASSKTGTTYYEQYF.

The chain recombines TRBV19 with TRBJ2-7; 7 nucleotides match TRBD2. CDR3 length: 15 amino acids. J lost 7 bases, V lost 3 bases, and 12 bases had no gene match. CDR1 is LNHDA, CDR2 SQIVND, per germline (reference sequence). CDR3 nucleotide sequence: TGTGCCAGTAGTATCGGTCGCGGGAGAGCGGGGGAGCAGTACTTC. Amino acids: CASSIGRGRAGEQYF.

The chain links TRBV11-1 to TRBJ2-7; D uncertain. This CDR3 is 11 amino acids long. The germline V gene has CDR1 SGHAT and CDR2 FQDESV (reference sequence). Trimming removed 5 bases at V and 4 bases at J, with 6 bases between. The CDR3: CASSGSYEQYF. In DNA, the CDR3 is TGTGCCAGCAGCGGATCTTACGAGCAGTACTTC.